The subject of this entry is one TCR beta chain. Germline V gene sequence: CDR1 SQVTM, CDR2 ANQGSEA. CDR3 length: 14 residues. V was clipped by 0 bases and J by 5 bases; unmatched bases: 5. The sample belongs to a study of control samples from healthy donors and cancer patients. Data came from immunoSEQ multiplex PCR; TCRdb stores just in-frame clones and leaves some out. Of approximately 97,000 clones detected, about 90% appear once; the ten largest clones hold roughly 2.5%. The TCR sequence derives from a woman under 30 in good health. The genes are TRBV29-1 and TRBJ2-3; TRBD2 matches 7 bases. The sequenced sample consisted of blood. As DNA, the CDR3 is TGCAGCGTTGAAGAGGGGAGGGGTCAAGATACGCAGTATTTT. It yields the protein CSVEEGRGQDTQYF.